This is a list of T cell receptor beta chains from one sample in a study of T cell repertoires in cytomegalovirus infection. TCRdb re-called the reads with MiXCR, one entry per CDR3 protein. The data hold hundreds of thousands of distinct CDR3 sequences, with roughly a tenth observed a single time. Sequencing used PBMCs. These receptors all come from a human donor in good health (CMV status not recorded). Some clones in this sample may be carry-over from other donors' samples. CDR3s include the opening cysteine and the closing phenylalanine or tryptophan. The D gene is left open where the match is weak. Clone size is given for some rows only: seen once, a few or many times, or a class if the clone is expanded.

CDR3aa: CASSPQGDNQPQHF; CDR3nt: TGTGCCAGCAGCCCACAGGGGGACAATCAGCCCCAGCATTTT; j_gene: TRBJ1-5; abundance: many; d_gene: TRBD1; v_gene: TRBV7-9
CDR3aa: CASSPSSGFAEAFF; CDR3nt: TGTGCCAGCTCACCAAGTTCAGGGTTCGCTGAAGCTTTCTTT; j_gene: TRBJ1-1; abundance: many; d_gene: NA; v_gene: TRBV18
CDR3aa: CASSLPSATREQYF; CDR3nt: TGTGCCAGCAGCTTGCCCAGTGCGACTCGCGAGCAGTACTTC; j_gene: TRBJ2-7; abundance: few; d_gene: NA; v_gene: TRBV5-4
CDR3aa: CASSQGQPGDSPLHF; CDR3nt: TGTGCCAGCAGCCAGGGACAGCCTGGCGATTCACCCCTCCACTTT; j_gene: TRBJ1-6; abundance: NA; d_gene: TRBD1; v_gene: TRBV3-1
CDR3aa: CASSFRQPRDGYTF; CDR3nt: TGTGCCAGCAGCTTCCGACAGCCTAGGGATGGCTACACCTTC; j_gene: TRBJ1-2; abundance: many; d_gene: NA; v_gene: TRBV7-9
CDR3aa: CSVEGEVNRLGTEAFF; CDR3nt: TGCAGCGTTGAAGGGGAGGTAAACAGGCTGGGCACTGAAGCTTTCTTT; j_gene: TRBJ1-1; abundance: NA; d_gene: NA; v_gene: TRBV29-1
CDR3aa: CASSQTTGRARGYTF; CDR3nt: TGTGCCAGCAGCCAGACTACCGGCCGGGCGAGGGGCTACACCTTC; j_gene: TRBJ1-2; abundance: many; d_gene: NA; v_gene: TRBV7-6
CDR3aa: CASSEGPQPHYGYTF; CDR3nt: TGTGCCAGCAGCGAGGGCCCTCAACCACACTATGGCTACACCTTC; j_gene: TRBJ1-2; abundance: many; d_gene: NA; v_gene: TRBV7-2
CDR3aa: CASSLDARVPMNTEAFF; CDR3nt: TGTGCCAGCAGTTTAGACGCCAGGGTCCCCATGAACACTGAAGCTTTCTTT; j_gene: TRBJ1-1; abundance: many; d_gene: NA; v_gene: TRBV28
CDR3aa: CAISVKGANTGELFF; CDR3nt: TGTGCCATCAGTGTTAAGGGTGCGAACACCGGGGAGCTGTTTTTT; j_gene: TRBJ2-2; abundance: many; d_gene: NA; v_gene: TRBV10-3
CDR3aa: CASSIRDRGSNSPLYF; CDR3nt: TGTGCCAGCAGCATCCGGGACAGGGGTAGTAATTCACCCCTCTATTTT; j_gene: TRBJ1-6; abundance: NA; d_gene: TRBD1; v_gene: TRBV7-2
CDR3aa: CASSEFSNQETQYF; CDR3nt: TGTGCCAGCAGTGAATTTTCCAACCAAGAGACCCAGTACTTC; j_gene: TRBJ2-5; abundance: many; d_gene: NA; v_gene: TRBV25-1
CDR3aa: CASSLVSGRDGELFF; CDR3nt: TGTGCCAGCAGCTTAGTTAGCGGCCGAGACGGGGAGCTGTTTTTT; j_gene: TRBJ2-2; abundance: many; d_gene: NA; v_gene: TRBV7-9
CDR3aa: CSAPGPLYNSPLHF; CDR3nt: TGCAGTGCTCCCGGTCCCCTTTATAATTCACCCCTCCACTTT; j_gene: TRBJ1-6; abundance: many; d_gene: NA; v_gene: TRBV20-1
CDR3aa: CSAREGSGGNEQFF; CDR3nt: TGCAGTGCTAGAGAGGGGTCGGGAGGCAATGAGCAGTTCTTC; j_gene: TRBJ2-1; abundance: NA; d_gene: TRBD2; v_gene: TRBV20-1
CDR3aa: CASSLALGESTEALF; CDR3nt: TGTGCCAGCAGCTTAGCTTTGGGCGAAAGCACTGAAGCTCTCTTT; j_gene: TRBJ1-1; abundance: NA; d_gene: NA; v_gene: TRBV7-9
CDR3aa: CASSPTKAKNIQYF; CDR3nt: TGTGCCAGCAGCCCTACAAAAGCCAAAAACATTCAGTACTTC; j_gene: TRBJ2-4; abundance: NA; d_gene: NA; v_gene: TRBV7-2
CDR3aa: CASSLDAAGSRTDTQYF; CDR3nt: TGTGCCAGCAGCTTAGATGCTGCAGGGTCCCGCACAGATACGCAGTATTTT; j_gene: TRBJ2-3; abundance: NA; d_gene: NA; v_gene: TRBV7-9
CDR3aa: CASSLSGTDQPQHF; CDR3nt: TGCGCCAGCAGCCTCTCCGGGACAGATCAGCCCCAGCATTTT; j_gene: TRBJ1-5; abundance: many; d_gene: TRBD1; v_gene: TRBV4-1
CDR3aa: CASSFGGRETQYF; CDR3nt: TGTGCCAGCAGCTTTGGGGGGAGGGAGACCCAGTACTTC; j_gene: TRBJ2-5; abundance: many; d_gene: NA; v_gene: TRBV11-2
CDR3aa: CASSLGMDTEAFF; CDR3nt: TGCGCCAGCAGTTTAGGGATGGACACTGAAGCTTTCTTT; j_gene: TRBJ1-1; abundance: many; d_gene: NA; v_gene: TRBV10-1
CDR3aa: CSVEGVSGVYNEQFF; CDR3nt: TGCAGCGTTGAGGGAGTATCGGGGGTTTACAATGAGCAGTTCTTC; j_gene: TRBJ2-1; abundance: many; d_gene: NA; v_gene: TRBV29-1
CDR3aa: CASSEGDYGYTF; CDR3nt: TGTGCCAGCAGTGAGGGTGACTATGGCTACACCTTC; j_gene: TRBJ1-2; abundance: few; d_gene: NA; v_gene: TRBV25-1
CDR3aa: CASSYEGGSGYTF; CDR3nt: TGTGCCAGCAGTTACGAGGGGGGCTCTGGCTACACCTTC; j_gene: TRBJ1-2; abundance: many; d_gene: NA; v_gene: TRBV6-6
CDR3aa: CSAGRAGGTQYF; CDR3nt: TGCAGCGCCGGCCGCGCGGGTGGTACGCAGTATTTT; j_gene: TRBJ2-3; abundance: many; d_gene: NA; v_gene: TRBV29-1
CDR3aa: CASSLSPSGNTIYF; CDR3nt: TGTGCCAGCAGCTTATCCCCGTCTGGAAACACCATATATTTT; j_gene: TRBJ1-3; abundance: many; d_gene: NA; v_gene: TRBV11-3
CDR3aa: CASSTETGFGNTIYF; CDR3nt: TGTGCCAGCAGTACCGAGACAGGGTTCGGAAACACCATATATTTT; j_gene: TRBJ1-3; abundance: NA; d_gene: TRBD1; v_gene: TRBV12-3/TRBV12-4
CDR3aa: CASSGLAGGRETQYF; CDR3nt: TGTGCCAGCAGCGGACTAGCGGGGGGGAGGGAGACCCAGTACTTC; j_gene: TRBJ2-5; abundance: many; d_gene: TRBD2; v_gene: TRBV7-2
CDR3aa: CASSLRPDTRPNEQFF; CDR3nt: TGTGCCAGCAGCTTACGCCCGGACACCCGCCCCAATGAGCAGTTCTTC; j_gene: TRBJ2-1; abundance: once; d_gene: NA; v_gene: TRBV5-4
CDR3aa: CASLDPGQGNGYTF; CDR3nt: TGTGCCAGCCTTGATCCGGGACAGGGAAATGGCTACACCTTC; j_gene: TRBJ1-2; abundance: many; d_gene: TRBD1; v_gene: TRBV6-8
CDR3aa: CASSLGGSTNEKLFF; CDR3nt: TGTGCCAGCAGCCTCGGTGGTTCAACTAATGAAAAACTGTTTTTT; j_gene: TRBJ1-4; abundance: many; d_gene: NA; v_gene: TRBV7-2
CDR3aa: CASSLGTARSPLHF; CDR3nt: TGCGCCAGCAGCTTGGGGACAGCGCGCTCACCCCTCCACTTT; j_gene: TRBJ1-6; abundance: many; d_gene: NA; v_gene: TRBV5-1
CDR3aa: CSAASRGGGSTGELFF; CDR3nt: TGCAGTGCTGCGAGCAGGGGAGGGGGTAGCACCGGGGAGCTGTTTTTT; j_gene: TRBJ2-2; abundance: NA; d_gene: NA; v_gene: TRBV20-1
CDR3aa: CASSQPGQGLSGANVLTF; CDR3nt: TGTGCCAGCAGCCAACCGGGACAGGGACTCTCTGGGGCCAACGTCCTGACTTTC; j_gene: TRBJ2-6; abundance: many; d_gene: TRBD1; v_gene: TRBV14
CDR3aa: CASRDFGTDSEAFF; CDR3nt: TGTGCCAGCAGGGACTTTGGGACCGACAGCGAAGCTTTCTTT; j_gene: TRBJ1-1; abundance: many; d_gene: NA; v_gene: TRBV6-2/TRBV6-3
CDR3aa: CSARGRLGNQPQHF; CDR3nt: TGCAGTGCTAGAGGCAGGCTAGGGAATCAGCCCCAGCATTTT; j_gene: TRBJ1-5; abundance: NA; d_gene: NA; v_gene: TRBV20-1
CDR3aa: CASSLTGFYEKLFF; CDR3nt: TGTGCCAGCAGTCTGACAGGGTTTTATGAAAAACTGTTTTTT; j_gene: TRBJ1-4; abundance: many; d_gene: TRBD1; v_gene: TRBV6-1
CDR3aa: CASILRSTDTQYF; CDR3nt: TGTGCCAGCATCCTCCGTAGCACAGATACGCAGTATTTT; j_gene: TRBJ2-3; abundance: many; d_gene: NA; v_gene: TRBV12-3/TRBV12-4
CDR3aa: CASSNRGHDYGYTF; CDR3nt: TGTGCCAGCAGCAACAGGGGGCACGACTATGGCTACACCTTC; j_gene: TRBJ1-2; abundance: many; d_gene: TRBD1; v_gene: TRBV5-4
CDR3aa: CASSQNPIQKETQYF; CDR3nt: TGTGCCAGCAGCCAAAATCCAATACAAAAAGAGACCCAGTACTTC; j_gene: TRBJ2-5; abundance: NA; d_gene: NA; v_gene: TRBV14
CDR3aa: CSVEGGDSLNTEAFF; CDR3nt: TGCAGCGTTGAGGGGGGGGACTCTCTGAACACTGAAGCTTTCTTT; j_gene: TRBJ1-1; abundance: many; d_gene: NA; v_gene: TRBV29-1
CDR3aa: CASSLSNSLFLSTDTQYF; CDR3nt: TGTGCCAGCAGCTTATCCAACAGTCTCTTCCTTAGCACAGATACGCAGTATTTT; j_gene: TRBJ2-3; abundance: NA; d_gene: NA; v_gene: TRBV13
CDR3aa: CAVSRDRGNEQFF; CDR3nt: TGTGCCGTGTCCCGGGACAGGGGAAATGAGCAGTTCTTC; j_gene: TRBJ2-1; abundance: few; d_gene: TRBD1; v_gene: TRBV10-3
CDR3aa: CASSLQRGEGDTQYF; CDR3nt: TGCGCCAGCAGCTTGCAGCGGGGGGAGGGAGATACGCAGTATTTT; j_gene: TRBJ2-3; abundance: many; d_gene: TRBD2; v_gene: TRBV5-1
CDR3aa: CAISSSGREQYF; CDR3nt: TGTGCCATCAGTTCCTCGGGGCGCGAGCAGTACTTC; j_gene: TRBJ2-7; abundance: NA; d_gene: NA; v_gene: TRBV10-3
CDR3aa: CSVSPGGGGYTF; CDR3nt: TGCAGCGTCTCCCCAGGGGGAGGAGGCTACACCTTC; j_gene: TRBJ1-2; abundance: NA; d_gene: TRBD1; v_gene: TRBV29-1
CDR3aa: CASSRGSGTEAFF; CDR3nt: TGTGCCAGCAGCAGGGGATCGGGCACTGAAGCTTTCTTT; j_gene: TRBJ1-1; abundance: many; d_gene: NA; v_gene: TRBV7-9